This note documents a single T cell receptor beta chain sequence. Antigen unknown. A sample-barcoded 5' primer and a J-beta primer mix were used in a second PCR of about 7 to 12 cycles. From the 5' RACE reads, TCRdb called clonotypes with MiXCR, one entry per CDR3 protein. The table lists 650,000 to 900,000 distinct CDR3 sequences, around 68% of them singletons. These data are taken from a study of blood T cells in healthy people across ages. Study-wide results and limits: Naive CD4+ cells and diversity were both higher in long-lived donors than in aged donors. Unsorted PBMCs prevented conclusive naive versus antigen-experienced comparison. Measured against age, TCR beta diversity per million T cells decreased in a roughly linear manner. Diversity was estimated from one million T cells, and these estimates were considered underestimates.

The trim removed 2 bases at V and 5 bases at J, leaving 6 bases unmatched. This CDR3 region has 14 residues. Germline assignment: CDR1 DFQATT and CDR2 SNEGSKA (reference sequence). The sequence derives from a man aged 30-40 years in good health. The sample consisted of blood. The rearrangement links TRBV20-1 to TRBJ1-1; 9 bases are shared with TRBD1. CDR3 nucleotide sequence: TGCAGTGCTAGACCGGGACAGGGTCGAACTGAAGCTTTCTTT. Its translation: CSARPGQGRTEAFF.